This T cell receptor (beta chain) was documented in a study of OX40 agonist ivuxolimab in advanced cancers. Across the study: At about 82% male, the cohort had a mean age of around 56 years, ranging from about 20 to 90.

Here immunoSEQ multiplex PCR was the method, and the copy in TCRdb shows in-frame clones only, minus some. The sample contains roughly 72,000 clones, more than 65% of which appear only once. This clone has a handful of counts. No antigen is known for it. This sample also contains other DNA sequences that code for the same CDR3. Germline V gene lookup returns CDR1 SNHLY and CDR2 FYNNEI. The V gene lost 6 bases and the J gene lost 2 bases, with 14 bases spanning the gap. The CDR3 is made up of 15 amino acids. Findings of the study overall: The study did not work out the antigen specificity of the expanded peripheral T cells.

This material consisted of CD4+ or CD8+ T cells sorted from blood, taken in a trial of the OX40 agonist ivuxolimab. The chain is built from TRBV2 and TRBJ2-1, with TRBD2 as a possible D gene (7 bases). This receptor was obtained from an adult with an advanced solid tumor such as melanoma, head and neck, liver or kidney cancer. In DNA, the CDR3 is TGTGCCAGCAGGAAAGGGGGGGGCACCTACAATGAGCAGTTCTTC. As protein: CASRKGGGTYNEQFF.